This record looks at one T cell receptor beta chain sequence and its context. The clone's antigen remains unknown. V loses 4 bases at its end and J loses 6 bases; junction bases beyond the gene matches: 7. According to the germline V gene, CDR1 reads MNHEY and CDR2 reads SVGAGI. CDR3 length: 15 amino acids, cysteine to phenylalanine. Only the CDR3 portion is preserved as DNA: 45 bases, with reading frame beginning at the first base. This record belongs to a study of cytomegalovirus exposure and HLA in healthy donors (dated by TCRdb to the late 2010s). General notes on the study: An earlier analysis of some 550 of the donors reported roughly 270 Gb of sequence data and more than 90 million unique TCR beta sequences from about 180 million T cells. An early release covering approximately 600 HLA-typed donors comprised around 300 gigabases of sequencing data and roughly 85 million unique TCR sequences. Of the roughly 420 genotyped donors, less than 85% were placed in the genetic ancestry cluster associated with self-reported Caucasian donors. The study was designed to test whether signatures of past pathogen exposure could be identified by cataloging public T cell receptors. The study used immunosequencing to profile the T cell repertoires of several hundred subjects and linked those repertoires to cytomegalovirus serostatus. In addition to the first cohort of 666 subjects, a separate validation cohort of approximately 130 different subjects was used. To predict cytomegalovirus infection status, the study combined high-throughput TCR immunosequencing, statistical association of individual TCRs with disease status, and machine learning. In a later analysis, previously published TCR beta repertoires from 550 to 750 donors were re-analyzed and high-resolution HLA genotyping was added so that TCR occurrence patterns could be studied. The later analysis used no new phenotypic data to find candidate immune exposures, relying instead on TCR beta sequences and their occurrence across donors. An earlier analysis of approximately 630 of the donors applied high-throughput TCR beta sequencing to assess whether each TCR beta V gene segment acted as functional or pseudogenic. Donor age, sex, ethnicity and CMV serostatus were compiled together with the repertoire data. In a later genetic analysis, genome-wide SNP genotypes for about three fifths of the roughly 670 donors were used, and that subset was treated as a discovery cohort. All discovery cohort repertoires had been generated using a single sequencing platform. Both class I and class II loci were covered by HLA typing, at four-digit resolution. The number of typed donors differed by locus: about 620-640 for A, B, C, DRB1 and DQB1; about 520 for DQA1; approximately 600 for DPA1; and about 450 for DPB1. Five DR-DQ haplotypes were treated as single units for association and clustering because of strong linkage in the cohort. Among about 360 genotyped donors of the cohort, an average of approximately 230,000 unique TCR beta nucleotide sequences were sequenced per donor, about a sixth of them non-productive. What the research found in general, with its limitations: The cohort was sequenced for TCR beta chains only, and without alpha or paired-chain data the features that could be detected were limited. The earlier analysis of nearly 600 of the donors excluded seventeen rarely observed V segments, including chromosome 9 orphons, because counts were too low. According to a later genetic analysis, donors in an Asian-associated ancestry cluster had fewer N-insertions in productive TCRs than the approximately 630-donor mean. Strong co-occurrence of HLA alleles, especially DR and DQ, made assigning TCR associations to individual alleles difficult. The study gave a list of more than 150 TCR beta chains associated with cytomegalovirus. Cytomegalovirus status was reported to be diagnosed by the classifier with high specificity and sensitivity in both the original and validation cohorts. Compared with equally common non-associated chains, HLA-associated TCR beta chains in a later analysis were more clonally expanded and had lower generation probabilities. Because the 87-base-pair reads could not distinguish some IMGT-functional V segments, including TRBV6-2 and TRBV6-3, those segments were excluded. The sequencing pipeline was judged likely to have produced a cluster of highly shared sequence variants as a technical artifact. A later analysis reported that several top co-occurrence clusters appeared linked to parvovirus B19, influenza, CMV and Epstein-Barr virus. The only immune exposure information available for the cohort was CMV serostatus. A further reported finding was that TCR beta sequences accurately predicted the HLA-A and HLA-B alleles for most subjects in the first cohort. Across donors, most TCR sequences were observed very rarely, whereas some public TCRs were present in many individuals. It was suggested by the authors that the approach could potentially be generalized to other disease states and immunological phenotypes. Broadly in line with IMGT annotations, most TCR beta V segments showed up in productive rearrangements about 87% or about 30% of the time in an earlier analysis of approximately 600 of the donors. A few of the identified cytomegalovirus-associated TCR beta chains were confirmed in vitro to be specific for cytomegalovirus antigens. V-gene and J-gene trimming of TCR beta chains was associated with a missense DCLRE1C variant in a later genetic analysis, and the association was replicated in an independent cohort. Most CMV-associated TCR beta chains appeared to be HLA-restricted in a later analysis, and the HLA associations seemed to be driven largely by CMV exposure. Linkage disequilibrium might explain the correlated functional status among segregating V segments, but an unknown experimental factor could not be ruled out. Because some donors lacked HLA typing at each locus, the association tests relied only on the typed subset. In a later analysis, over 15,000 TCR beta sequences were associated with specific HLA alleles at a false discovery rate of 0.05. Sequencing depth was assumed to be roughly uniform across donors in the presence/absence analyses, though that assumption may not hold. In a later analysis, the rate of TCR association differed among HLA loci, with DRB1 alleles having the most associated TCRs and HLA-C alleles having the fewest.

The cohort was made up of about 670 healthy bone marrow donors. At the time of sampling, all cohort members were nominally healthy, though unrecorded immune exposures were likely present. The donor tested CMV seronegative, placing the donor among the 300 to 400 seronegative members of the cohort. Each donor provided a peripheral blood sample, and peripheral blood mononuclear cells were used for TCR beta sequencing. The Qiagen DNeasy Blood Extraction Kit was used to extract genomic DNA from the blood cell samples. The library was made by the immunoSEQ multiplex PCR assay. A mixture of 60 forward primers for TCR Vbeta segments and 13 reverse primers for TCR Jbeta segments was used in the multiplex PCR. A multiplex PCR assay on genomic DNA amplified the CDR3 region of rearranged TCR beta genes. Amplified TCR beta libraries were sequenced as 87-base-pair reads on the Illumina HiSeq System. The paper's data handling went like this. In a later analysis, around 80 million unique TCR beta chains were counted across the 500 to 850 repertoires, and about 9.9 million of these chains were shared by at least two donors. Raw reads were error-corrected and collapsed into unique sequences with a nearest-neighbor algorithm that merged closely related sequences to remove PCR and sequencing errors. To assign V, D and J gene segments, CDR3 sequences were aligned to IMGT reference sequences. For a sequence to be retained, at least a six-nucleotide match to both a V gene segment and a J gene segment was required. A rearrangement counted as productive if the CDR3 had no stop codons and remained in frame with V and J, and every other rearrangement counted as non-productive. Following IMGT convention, CDR3 was defined as the stretch from the second conserved V-encoded cysteine to the conserved J-encoded phenylalanine. In an earlier analysis of around 570 of the donors, sequences lacking an unambiguous match to a single V gene segment were excluded. An earlier analysis of several hundred of the donors called V segments functional above 56.7% productive rearrangements and segregating when the between-donor standard deviation exceeded 5%. A statistical classification framework was developed to diagnose cytomegalovirus status using the catalog of TCR beta chain sequences. In a later analysis, V and J genes were assigned by comparing TCR nucleotide sequences against IMGT/GENE-DB human TR gene sequences. Using the TCRdist pipeline, a later analysis assigned CDR3 sequences along with most-parsimonious VDJ recombination scenarios. In a later analysis, each TCR beta chain was defined by its CDR3 amino acid sequence together with its V-gene family, and reads without a unique V-gene family were excluded. A later analysis removed 500 to 650 highly shared, low-generation-probability nucleotide sequences to deal with suspected cross-contamination and a sequencing artifact. A later analysis calculated a clonal expansion index for each public chain from normalized within-repertoire ranks of inferred template counts. Generation probabilities in a later analysis came from a VDJ recombination model fitted to out-of-frame rearrangements, and those results were checked against IGoR. In a later analysis, hypergeometric tests were used to score TCR-TCR, TCR-HLA and TCR-CMV co-occurrence, with a repertoire-size bias correction applied to TCR pairs. In a later analysis, false discovery rates were estimated by permuting HLA or CMV assignments 20 times. A later analysis grouped co-occurring TCRs with DBSCAN, adding TCRdist sequence similarity when clustering within HLA-allele-positive subsets. For co-occurrence clustering, repertoires with fewer than 30,000 or more than 120,000 public chains were excluded, along with five repertoires with anomalous nucleotide sharing. In TCRdb, the immuneACCESS table is reduced to in-frame sequences with V and J assigned. These tables do not hold every clone; where another copy was compared, an unresolved V gene accounts for under half, and the others remain unexplained. That table gives V, J and clone size, and the DNA gave D and trimming. This sample's listing comprises some 83,000 clones. The ten most abundant clones make up around 1.1% of the sample.

Sequenced material: PBMCs. This sequence originates from a woman younger than 45 in good health and CMV-seronegative. The sequence joins TRBV6-5 to TRBJ2-7, with 12 bases aligning to TRBD1. CDR3 loop: CASSSGQGASSEQYF. The nucleotide sequence is TGTGCCAGCAGTTCGGGACAGGGGGCAAGCTCCGAGCAGTACTTC.